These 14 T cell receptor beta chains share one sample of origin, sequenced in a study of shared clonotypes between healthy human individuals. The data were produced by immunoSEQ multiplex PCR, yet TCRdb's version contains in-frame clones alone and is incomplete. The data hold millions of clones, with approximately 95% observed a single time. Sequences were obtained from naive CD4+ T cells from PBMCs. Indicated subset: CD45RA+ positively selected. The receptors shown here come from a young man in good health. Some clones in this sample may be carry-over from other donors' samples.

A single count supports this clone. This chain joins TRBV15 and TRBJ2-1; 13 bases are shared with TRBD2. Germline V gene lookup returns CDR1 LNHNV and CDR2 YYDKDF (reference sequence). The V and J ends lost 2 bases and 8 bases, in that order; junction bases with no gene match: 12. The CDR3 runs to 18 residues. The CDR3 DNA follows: TGTGCCACCAGCAGATTCAAACCGGGACTAGCGGGAATCTATGAGCAGTTCTTC. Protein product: CATSRFKPGLAGIYEQFF. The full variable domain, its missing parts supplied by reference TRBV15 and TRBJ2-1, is DAMVIQNPRYQVTQFGKPVTLSCSQTLNHNVMYWYQQKSSQAPKLLFHYYDKDFNNEADTPDNFQSRRPNTSFCFLDIRSPGLGDTAMYLCATSRFKPGLAGIYEQFFGPGTRLTVL.

DNA for the CDR3: TGCGCCAGCAGCCCAAGGGCGTCAGAAGCTTTCTTT. This translates into CASSPRASEAFF. The chain joins TRBV5-1 to TRBJ1-1; D not certain. CDR3 length equals 12 residues. Germline V gene lookup returns CDR1 SGHRS and CDR2 YFSETQ. The V end lost 4 bases, the J end lost 8 bases, and 12 bases lay between the germline ends.

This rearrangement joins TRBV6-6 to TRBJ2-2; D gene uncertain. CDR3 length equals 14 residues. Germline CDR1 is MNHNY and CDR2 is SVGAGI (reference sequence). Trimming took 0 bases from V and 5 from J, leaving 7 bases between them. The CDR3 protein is CASSYSWKTGELFF. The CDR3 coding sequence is TGTGCCAGCAGTTACTCCTGGAAGACCGGGGAGCTGTTTTTT.

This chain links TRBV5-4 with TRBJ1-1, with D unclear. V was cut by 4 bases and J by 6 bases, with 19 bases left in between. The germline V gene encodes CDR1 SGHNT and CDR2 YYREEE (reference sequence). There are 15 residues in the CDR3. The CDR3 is CASSPASRGVAEAFF. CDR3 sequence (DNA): TGTGCCAGCAGCCCAGCTTCCCGAGGTGTCGCTGAAGCTTTCTTT. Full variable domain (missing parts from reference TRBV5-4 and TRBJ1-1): ETGVTQSPTHLIKTRGQQVTLRCSSQSGHNTVSWYQQALGQGPQFIFQYYREEENGRGNFPPRFSGLQFPNYSSELNVNALELDDSALYLCASSPASRGVAEAFFGQGTRLTVV.

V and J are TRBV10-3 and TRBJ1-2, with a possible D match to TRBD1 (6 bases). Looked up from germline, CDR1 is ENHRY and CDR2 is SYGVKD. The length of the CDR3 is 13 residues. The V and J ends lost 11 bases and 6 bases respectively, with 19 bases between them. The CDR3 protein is CAVGGTQFNGYTF. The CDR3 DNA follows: TGTGCCGTAGGCGGGACACAATTTAATGGCTACACCTTC.

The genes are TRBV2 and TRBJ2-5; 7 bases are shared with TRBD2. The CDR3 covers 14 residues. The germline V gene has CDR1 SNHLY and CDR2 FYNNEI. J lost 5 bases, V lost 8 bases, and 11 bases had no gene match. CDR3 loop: CASLSGGGIETQYF. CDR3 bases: TGTGCCAGCTTGTCGGGAGGTGGGATTGAGACCCAGTACTTC.

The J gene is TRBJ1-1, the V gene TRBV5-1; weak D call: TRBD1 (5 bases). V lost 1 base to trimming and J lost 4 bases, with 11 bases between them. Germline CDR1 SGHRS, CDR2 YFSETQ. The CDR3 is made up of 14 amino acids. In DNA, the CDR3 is TGCGCCAGCAGCTTGACCCCAGGGAGCACTGAAGCTTTCTTT. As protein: CASSLTPGSTEAFF.

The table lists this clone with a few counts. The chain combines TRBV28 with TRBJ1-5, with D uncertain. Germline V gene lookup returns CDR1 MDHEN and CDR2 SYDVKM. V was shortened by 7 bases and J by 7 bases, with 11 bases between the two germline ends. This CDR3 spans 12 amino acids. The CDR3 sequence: CASTPTGQPQHF. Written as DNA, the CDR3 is TGTGCCAGCACTCCGACGGGGCAGCCCCAGCATTTT. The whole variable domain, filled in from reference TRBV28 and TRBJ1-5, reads DVKVTQSSRYLVKRTGEKVFLECVQDMDHENMFWYRQDPGLGLRLIYFSYDVKMKEKGDIPEGYSVSREKKERFSLILESASTNQTSMYLCASTPTGQPQHFGDGTRLSIL.

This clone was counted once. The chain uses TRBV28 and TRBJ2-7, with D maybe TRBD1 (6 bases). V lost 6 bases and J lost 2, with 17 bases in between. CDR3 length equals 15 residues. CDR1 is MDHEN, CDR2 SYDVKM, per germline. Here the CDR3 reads CASSPIHRVTYEQYF. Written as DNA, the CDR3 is TGTGCCAGCAGCCCCATCCACAGGGTAACCTACGAGCAGTACTTC.

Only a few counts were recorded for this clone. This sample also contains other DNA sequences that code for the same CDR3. In nucleotides, the CDR3 is TGTGCCAGCAGCTTAGCGGGGTACACTGAAGCTTTCTTT. Encoded protein: CASSLAGYTEAFF. The chain employs TRBV7-2 and TRBJ1-1; unclear D gene. The CDR3 extends over 13 amino acids. Germline values: CDR1 SGHTA, CDR2 FQGNSA. Trimming cost V 0 bases and J 3 bases, with 5 bases left between them. Looking up the rest from reference TRBV7-2 and TRBJ1-1 gives the full variable domain: GAGVSQSPSNKVTEKGKDVELRCDPISGHTALYWYRQSLGQGLEFLIYFQGNSAPDKSGLPSDRFSAERTGGSVSTLTIQRTQQEDSAVYLCASSLAGYTEAFFGQGTRLTVV.

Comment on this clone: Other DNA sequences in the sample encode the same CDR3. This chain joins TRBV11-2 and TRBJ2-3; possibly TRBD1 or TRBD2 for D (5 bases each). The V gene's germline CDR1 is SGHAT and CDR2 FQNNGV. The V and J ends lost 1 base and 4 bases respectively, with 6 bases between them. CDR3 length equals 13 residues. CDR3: CASSLGGSDTQYF. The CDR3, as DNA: TGTGCCAGCAGCTTAGGGGGGTCAGATACGCAGTATTTT. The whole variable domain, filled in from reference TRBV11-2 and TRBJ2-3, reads EAGVAQSPRYKIIEKRQSVAFWCNPISGHATLYWYQQILGQGPKLLIQFQNNGVVDDSQLPKDRFSAERLKGVDSTLKIQPAKLEDSAVYLCASSLGGSDTQYFGPGTRLTVL.

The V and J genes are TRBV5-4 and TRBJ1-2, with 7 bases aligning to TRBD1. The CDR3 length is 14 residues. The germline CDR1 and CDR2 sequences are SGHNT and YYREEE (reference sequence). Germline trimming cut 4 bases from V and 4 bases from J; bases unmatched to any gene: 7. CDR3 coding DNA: TGTGCCAGCAGCGGTCTAGGGACAGTCTATGGCTACACCTTC. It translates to CASSGLGTVYGYTF.

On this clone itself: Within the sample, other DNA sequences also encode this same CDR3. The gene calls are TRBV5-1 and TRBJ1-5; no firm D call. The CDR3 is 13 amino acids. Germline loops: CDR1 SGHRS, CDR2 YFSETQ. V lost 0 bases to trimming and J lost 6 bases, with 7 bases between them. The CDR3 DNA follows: TGCGCCAGCAGCTTGGAAGGGATTCAGCCCCAGCATTTT. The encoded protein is CASSLEGIQPQHF.

The CDR3 is CASSESPGGQPQHF. The CDR3 coding sequence is TGCGCCAGCAGTGAGTCGCCGGGCGGCCAGCCCCAGCATTTT. V usage is TRBV10-2 and J usage is TRBJ1-5; D not certain. CDR1 and CDR2 (germline): WSHSY, SAAADI. The CDR3 length is 14 residues. The germline V and J ends were trimmed by 0 bases and 7 bases, with 10 bases remaining between them.